Listed here are 20 T cell receptor beta chains from one sample, sequenced in a study of blood T cell repertoires in COVID-19. The method was immunoSEQ multiplex PCR; TCRdb's version includes in-frame clones alone and lacks a portion of them. This sample yields around 300,000 clones, of which 85% to 90% are seen a single time; 2.4% belongs to the top ten. Material: PBMCs or T cells enriched from blood (not recorded which). These receptors all come from a woman aged 18-29 years who had recovered from COVID-19.

This clone occurred once. CDR3 nucleotide sequence: TGTGCCAGCGCCCCAGAAACAGGGTTCAGCACTGAAGCTTTCTTT. Residues: CASAPETGFSTEAFF. The chain links TRBV19 to TRBJ1-1, with D possibly TRBD1 on 6 matching bases. The CDR3 totals 15 residues. V lost 9 bases and J lost 4, with 21 bases in between. Looked up from germline, CDR1 is LNHDA and CDR2 is SQIVND (reference sequence).

The chain employs TRBV12-3 or TRBV12-4 and TRBJ1-3; the D is unclear. The CDR3 is 12 residues long. With 4 bases removed from V and 10 bases from J, the gap between germline ends came to 11 bases. The CDR3 sequence: CASSSPGGTIYF. The CDR3 nucleotides are TGTGCCAGCAGTTCTCCGGGAGGGACCATATATTTT.

The sample holds a few counts of this clone. The V call is TRBV7-6, the J call TRBJ2-7, with 7 nucleotides matching TRBD1. This CDR3 is 14 amino acids long. Trimming took 3 bases from V and 4 from J; bases not matched to a gene: 6. Germline CDR1 and CDR2: SGHVS and FNYEAQ. CDR3 in DNA: TGTGCCAGCAGCTTTTCGGACAGGTCGTACGAGCAGTACTTC. It codes for CASSFSDRSYEQYF.

This clone appeared once. The rearrangement uses TRBV10-3 and TRBJ2-1, with TRBD2 matching over 11 bases. This CDR3 has 15 residues. CDR1 is ENHRY and CDR2 is SYGVKD in the germline V gene. Trimming at V came to 8 bases and at J to 2 bases, leaving 5 bases not matched to a gene. CDR3 protein: CAISTSGDTYNEQFF. The CDR3 nucleotides are TGTGCCATCTCGACTAGCGGGGATACCTACAATGAGCAGTTCTTC.

V and J are TRBV19 and TRBJ2-1; weak D call: TRBD1 (5 bases). Germline CDR1 LNHDA, CDR2 SQIVND (reference sequence). There are 14 residues in the CDR3. Trimming took off 4 bases at V and 0 bases at J, with 7 bases between the two ends. The CDR3 loop reads CASSKGFSYNEQFF. CDR3 coding DNA: TGTGCCAGTAGTAAGGGGTTCTCCTACAATGAGCAGTTCTTC.

This clone was found a few times. The V and J genes are TRBV5-8 and TRBJ1-1; D not certain. Germline CDR1 and CDR2: SGHTS and YDEGEE. V shed 2 bases and J shed 1 base, with 15 bases lying between them. The CDR3 is 16 amino acids. Here the CDR3 DNA reads TGTGCCAGCAGCTTTAGAGTGTTGAGGAGGAACACTGAAGCTTTCTTT. As protein: CASSFRVLRRNTEAFF.

The V gene is TRBV12-3 or TRBV12-4, the J gene TRBJ1-1; D ambiguous. CDR3 length: 11 amino acids. V lost 9 bases and J 9 bases, leaving 14 bases between the germline ends. The CDR3 sequence is CASSGEGKAFF. The CDR3 nucleotides read TGTGCCAGTAGCGGGGAAGGGAAAGCTTTCTTT.

The chain combines TRBV3-1 (or the pseudogene TRBV3-2) with TRBJ1-2; D unresolved. Germline-derived CDR1 and CDR2 are LGHDT and YNNKEL (reference sequence). The CDR3 runs to 13 residues. V lost 3 bases, J lost 7 bases, and 12 bases lay in between. CDR3 nucleotide sequence: TGTGCCAGCAGCCAGCCCCTAAGTTTTGGCTACACCTTC. Residues: CASSQPLSFGYTF.

This chain's CDR3 is CASSRDRGGANEKLFF. The CDR3 coding sequence is TGTGCCAGCAGTAGGGACAGGGGTGGGGCTAATGAAAAACTGTTTTTT. The rearrangement uses TRBV27 and TRBJ1-4; 10 bases align to TRBD1. J gave up 3 bases and V 5 bases, and 6 bases lay outside the gene matches. Looked up from germline, CDR1 is MNHEY and CDR2 is SMNVEV (reference sequence). CDR3 length: 16 amino acids.

The V and J genes are TRBV27 and TRBJ2-2, with 8 positions matching TRBD2. The length of the CDR3 is 16 residues. Trimming at V came to 2 bases and at J to 0 bases, leaving 2 bases not matched to a gene. Germline V gene data show CDR1 as MNHEY and CDR2 as SMNVEV (reference sequence). CDR3 sequence (DNA): TGTGCCAGCAGTTTAGCTAGCGGGTCGAACACCGGGGAGCTGTTTTTT. It codes for CASSLASGSNTGELFF.

V usage is TRBV30 and J usage is TRBJ1-4; D gene unclear. The CDR3 has 15 amino acids. Germline V CDR1 and CDR2: GTSNPN, SVGIG (reference sequence). V was clipped by 2 bases and J by 0 bases, with 10 bases between them. CDR3 loop: CAWSMEAATNEKLFF. The CDR3 coding sequence is TGTGCCTGGAGTATGGAGGCAGCAACTAATGAAAAACTGTTTTTT.

V and J are TRBV5-1 and TRBJ2-5; weak D call: TRBD2 (6 bases). Trimming took 4 bases from V and 1 from J, leaving 17 bases between them. The CDR3 is made up of 16 amino acids. Germline V lookup: CDR1 SGHRS, CDR2 YFSETQ. The CDR3 protein is CASSATGTLIQETQYF. CDR3 sequence (DNA): TGCGCCAGCAGCGCCACCGGGACTTTAATCCAAGAGACCCAGTACTTC.

The rearrangement uses TRBV4-1 and TRBJ2-7, with D possibly TRBD1 on 7 matching bases. V was pared by 0 bases and J by 4 bases, with 19 bases between. The CDR3 runs 17 residues. Germline-derived CDR1 and CDR2 are MGHRA and YSYEKL. CDR3 DNA: TGCGCCAGCAGCCAAGATCGTAAGGGCAGGGGGGAATACGAGCAGTACTTC. This sequence encodes CASSQDRKGRGEYEQYF.

The chain's CDR3 is CASSLKTEELNYGYTF. The CDR3 DNA follows: TGTGCCAGCAGCTTAAAAACGGAGGAGCTTAACTATGGCTACACCTTC. The chain carries TRBV11-2 and TRBJ1-2; D gene ambiguous. The CDR3 is 16 amino acids. Trimming pared 2 bases from V and 1 base from J, leaving 14 bases between. CDR1 is SGHAT and CDR2 is FQNNGV in the germline V gene. Based on the CDR3 plus reference TRBV11-2 and TRBJ1-2, the full variable domain is EAGVAQSPRYKIIEKRQSVAFWCNPISGHATLYWYQQILGQGPKLLIQFQNNGVVDDSQLPKDRFSAERLKGVDSTLKIQPAKLEDSAVYLCASSLKTEELNYGYTFGSGTRLTVV.

In its sample, this clone was seen once. This chain joins TRBV2 and TRBJ1-1; D ambiguous. The CDR3 totals 12 residues. Trimming took 11 bases from V and 3 from J, leaving 13 bases between them. The germline V gene encodes CDR1 SNHLY and CDR2 FYNNEI. The CDR3 reads CAAPRGDTEAFF. The DNA for the CDR3 is TGTGCCGCCCCTCGCGGGGACACTGAAGCTTTCTTT.

The V gene is TRBV3-1 (or the pseudogene TRBV3-2), the J gene TRBJ2-1, with 13 bases lining up with TRBD2. The CDR3 runs to 15 residues. V lost 3 bases and J lost 9; bases outside the gene matches: 5. Per germline, CDR1 LGHDT and CDR2 YNNKEL (reference sequence). In nucleotides, the CDR3 is TGTGCCAGCAGCCAGACTAGCGGGGGGAGTATTGAGCAGTTCTTC. Its protein is CASSQTSGGSIEQFF.

The chain employs TRBV18 and TRBJ2-7; D is possibly TRBD1 (5 bases). This CDR3 has 13 amino acids. Germline V lookup: CDR1 KGHSH, CDR2 LQKENI. V lost 5 bases to trimming and J lost 5 bases, with 13 bases between them. CDR3 amino acids: CASSSNFRDEQYF. CDR3 DNA sequence: TGTGCCAGCTCATCAAATTTCAGGGACGAGCAGTACTTC.

The chain is built from TRBV7-9 and TRBJ2-6; 8 bases match TRBD1. V gave up 5 bases and J gave up 2 bases; unmatched junction bases: 11. Germline loops: CDR1 SEHNR, CDR2 FQNEAQ (reference sequence). This CDR3 has 18 amino acids. The DNA of the CDR3 is TGTGCCAGCAGCGGATTGACAGGGGTCGGCCCTGGGGCCAACGTCCTGACTTTC. Its protein product is CASSGLTGVGPGANVLTF.

The chain is built from TRBV9 and TRBJ1-1, with D tentatively TRBD1 (5 bases). Germline lookup yields CDR1 SGDLS and CDR2 YYNGEE. This CDR3 has 13 residues. Deletions cut 0 bases from V and 6 bases from J, with 9 bases between. Here the CDR3 DNA reads TGTGCCAGCAGCGTAGCCCCAGGGTCTGAAGCTTTCTTT. It yields the protein CASSVAPGSEAFF.

This chain connects TRBV11-3 to TRBJ1-1; D remains unclear. V gave up 5 bases and J gave up 1 base, with 8 bases separating them. The germline CDR1 and CDR2 sequences are SGHNT and YENEEA. There are 13 residues in the CDR3. As DNA, the CDR3 is TGTGCCAGCAGCCCGTCCCCGAACACTGAAGCTTTCTTT. Translated: CASSPSPNTEAFF.